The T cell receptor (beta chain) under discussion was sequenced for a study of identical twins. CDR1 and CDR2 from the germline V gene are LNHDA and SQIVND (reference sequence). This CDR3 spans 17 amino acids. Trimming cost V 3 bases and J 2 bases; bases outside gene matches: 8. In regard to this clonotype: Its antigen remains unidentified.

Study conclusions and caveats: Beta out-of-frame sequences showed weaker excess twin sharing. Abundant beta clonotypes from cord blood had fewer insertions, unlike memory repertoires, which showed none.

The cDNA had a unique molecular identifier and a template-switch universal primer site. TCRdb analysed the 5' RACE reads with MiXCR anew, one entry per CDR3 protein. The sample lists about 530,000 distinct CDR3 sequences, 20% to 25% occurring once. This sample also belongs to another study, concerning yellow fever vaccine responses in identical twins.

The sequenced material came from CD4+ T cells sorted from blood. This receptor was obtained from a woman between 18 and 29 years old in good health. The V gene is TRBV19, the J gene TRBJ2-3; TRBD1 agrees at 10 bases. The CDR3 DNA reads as TGTGCCAGTAGTATGGATATTGGGACAGGGGTCACAGATACGCAGTATTTT. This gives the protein CASSMDIGTGVTDTQYF.